A single sample gave rise to the 8 T cell receptor beta chains below, sequenced in a study of cytomegalovirus exposure and HLA in healthy donors (dated by TCRdb to the late 2010s). The library was built by means of the immunoSEQ multiplex PCR assay. A mixture of 60 forward primers for TCR Vbeta segments and 13 reverse primers for TCR Jbeta segments was used in the multiplex PCR. Held by TCRdb, this immuneACCESS table contains in-frame sequences only and omits some clones. Under half of the omission traces to an unresolved V gene where checked; the cause of the rest is unknown. Here the sample has roughly 150,000 clones; 75% to 90% occur a single time. The ten largest account for roughly 1.5% of the sample. Sequencing used PBMCs. These receptors came from a woman younger than 30 in good health and CMV-seronegative.

Regarding this clone: The junction shows a germline mismatch at one end, possibly a read error. The chain has TRBV6-6 and TRBJ2-7, with a possible D match to TRBD1 (6 bases). The CDR3 sequence is 13 residues long. Per the germline V gene, CDR1 is MNHNY and CDR2 is SVGAGI (reference sequence). CDR3 bases: TGTGCCAGCAGTTACTCCCCCCAGGGGCTAAAGGGCTTC. Protein sequence: CASSYSPQGLKGF.

The chain couples TRBV7-9 to TRBJ2-5, with 8 nucleotides matching TRBD1. Germline CDR1 reads SEHNR; CDR2 reads FQNEAQ (reference sequence). The CDR3 consists of 18 residues. The V gene end was trimmed by 5 bases and the J gene end by 2 bases; junction bases not matched to a gene: 16. CDR3 nucleotides: TGTGCCAGCAGCCCCTCTCGAGGGGACAGGATAGAACAAGAGACCCAGTACTTC. Its protein product is CASSPSRGDRIEQETQYF.

V and J are TRBV7-3 and TRBJ1-2; possible D gene TRBD1, 6 bases. Germline loops: CDR1 SGHTA, CDR2 FQGTGA. This CDR3 has 13 amino acids. V gave up 2 bases and J gave up 2 bases, with 6 bases separating them. The CDR3, as DNA: TGTGCCAGCAGCTTACAGGGGAACTATGGCTACACCTTC. It yields the protein CASSLQGNYGYTF.

The V gene is TRBV19, the J gene TRBJ2-3; D is possibly TRBD2 (5 bases). The length of the CDR3 is 12 residues. Germline assignment: CDR1 LNHDA and CDR2 SQIVND (reference sequence). V gave up 5 bases and J gave up 11 bases, with 14 bases separating them. CDR3 in amino acids: CASSLDRGQQYF. In DNA, the CDR3 is TGTGCCAGTAGTTTGGACCGGGGTCAGCAGTATTTT.

This clone was detected only once. V gene TRBV11-2 combines with J gene TRBJ2-1, with TRBD2 as a possible D gene (5 bases). The V end lost 0 bases, the J end lost 9 bases, and 9 bases lay between the germline ends. Germline lookup yields CDR1 SGHAT and CDR2 FQNNGV. The CDR3 totals 13 residues. DNA of the CDR3: TGTGCCAGCAGCTTAGATAGACTACCTGAGCAGTTCTTC. This codes for CASSLDRLPEQFF. The whole variable domain, remainder taken from reference TRBV11-2 and TRBJ2-1, is EAGVAQSPRYKIIEKRQSVAFWCNPISGHATLYWYQQILGQGPKLLIQFQNNGVVDDSQLPKDRFSAERLKGVDSTLKIQPAKLEDSAVYLCASSLDRLPEQFFGPGTRLTVL.

The rearrangement joins TRBV7-8 to TRBJ2-1, with 8 nucleotides matching TRBD1. With V trimmed by 6 bases and J by 6 bases, 19 bases remained unmatched. Per the germline V gene, CDR1 is SGHVS and CDR2 is FQNEAQ. The CDR3 is 18 amino acids. CDR3 nucleotides: TGTGCCAGCAGTCCTAATACAGGGGGAGGACCCCGTATCAATGAGCAGTTCTTC. It codes for CASSPNTGGGPRINEQFF.

This chain connects TRBV5-6 to TRBJ2-1, with D possibly being TRBD2 (7 bases). CDR1 is SGHDT and CDR2 is YYEEEE in the germline V gene. This CDR3 has 17 residues. V was clipped by 4 bases and J by 2 bases, with 19 bases between them. Here the CDR3 DNA reads TGTGCCAGCAGCCAGAACGGGGGGCGCATCACCTACAATGAGCAGTTCTTC. Translation: CASSQNGGRITYNEQFF. The variable domain in full, with the rest retrieved from reference TRBV5-6 and TRBJ2-1, is DAGVTQSPTHLIKTRGQQVTLRCSPKSGHDTVSWYQQALGQGPQFIFQYYEEEERQRGNFPDRFSGHQFPNYSSELNVNALLLGDSALYLCASSQNGGRITYNEQFFGPGTRLTVL.

The V gene is TRBV11-2, the J gene TRBJ1-2, with 8 bases fitting TRBD1. CDR3 size: 18 residues. Germline values: CDR1 SGHAT, CDR2 FQNNGV. Trimming removed 7 bases from V and 5 bases from J; junction bases left unmatched: 21. The CDR3 sequence is CASTRAGQGALIRYGYTF. The CDR3 DNA reads TGTGCCAGCACTAGAGCCGGGCAGGGGGCATTAATTCGGTATGGCTACACCTTC.